These 29 T cell receptor beta chains were all obtained from the same sample, sequenced in a study of CD8 T cells in ankylosing spondylitis. Study results and limitations: What appeared characteristic of ankylosing spondylitis blood was a TCR beta motif of under 10 highly homologous variants.

TCRdb fed the 5' RACE reads into MiXCR, producing one record per CDR3 protein. The sample lists over 450,000 distinct CDR3 sequences; roughly 13% were seen once. Their antigens are not known. Sequenced input: blood, either unsorted or a sorted T cell fraction (not recorded which). The receptor source for this set is a male donor with ankylosing spondylitis.

The V gene is TRBV29-1, the J gene TRBJ1-3; D ambiguous. The germline V and J ends were trimmed by 5 bases and 2 bases, with 7 bases remaining between them. Germline-derived CDR1 and CDR2 are SQVTM and ANQGSEA. The CDR3 loop spans 12 amino acids. In nucleotides, the CDR3 is TGCAGCGTTTCGGTGGCTGGAAACACCATATATTTT. Residues: CSVSVAGNTIYF.

This clonotype was found a few times. This chain connects TRBV10-2 to TRBJ1-5; D is perhaps TRBD1 (5 bases). V lost 6 bases to trimming and J lost 3 bases, with 21 bases between them. This CDR3 comprises 17 residues. Germline V gives CDR1 WSHSY, CDR2 SAAADI. The CDR3 loop reads CASSEASLHRLNQPQHF. The CDR3 region has the DNA TGCGCCAGCAGCGAAGCAAGTCTCCACAGGCTCAATCAGCCCCAGCATTTT.

In this sample, this clonotype turned up a few times. The CDR3 protein is CASSWTGANTEAFF. In DNA, the CDR3 is TGTGCCAGCAGTTGGACAGGGGCGAACACTGAAGCTTTCTTT. V usage is TRBV6-2 or TRBV6-3 and J usage is TRBJ1-1; 9 bases map to TRBD1. CDR1 is MNHEY, CDR2 SVGEGT, per germline. The CDR3 is made up of 14 amino acids. V lost 4 bases, J lost 1 base, and 1 base stayed unmatched.

This clonotype occurred many times. The J gene is TRBJ2-6, the V gene TRBV27; the D is unclear. The CDR3 runs 17 residues. V lost 8 bases, J lost 1 base, and 18 bases lay in between. In germline, CDR1 is MNHEY, CDR2 SMNVEV (reference sequence). The CDR3 region is CASVRSGSPSGANVLTF. The CDR3, as DNA: TGTGCCAGCGTCCGGTCAGGCTCCCCTTCTGGGGCCAACGTCCTGACTTTC.

This clonotype was picked up a small number of times. This sequence joins TRBV7-6 and TRBJ2-1, with 8 bases lining up with TRBD1. The V segment lost 5 bases and the J segment 0 bases; nucleotides outside the gene matches: 6. From germline, CDR1 is SGHVS and CDR2 FNYEAQ. CDR3 length equals 16 residues. In nucleotides, the CDR3 is TGTGCCAGCAGCGCATCCACAGGGGGCTCCTACAATGAGCAGTTCTTC. Its translation is CASSASTGGSYNEQFF.

At least ten counts were recorded for this clonotype. The chain uses TRBV7-9 and TRBJ1-5, with a tentative D call TRBD1 (6 bases). Looked up from germline, CDR1 is SEHNR and CDR2 is FQNEAQ (reference sequence). This CDR3 has 14 residues. Trimming cost V 5 bases and J 3 bases, with 11 bases left between them. In nucleotides, the CDR3 is TGTGCCAGCAGCGTGACAGGAGACAATCAGCCCCAGCATTTT. Its translation: CASSVTGDNQPQHF. Full variable domain (rest looked up from reference TRBV7-9 and TRBJ1-5): DTGVSQNPRHKITKRGQNVTFRCDPISEHNRLYWYRQTLGQGPEFLTYFQNEAQLEKSRLLSDRFSAERPKGSFSTLEIQRTEQGDSAMYLCASSVTGDNQPQHFGDGTRLSIL.

The sample holds a few counts of this clonotype. This chain connects TRBV10-3 to TRBJ1-6; weak D call: TRBD1 (6 bases). Trimming stripped 0 bases from V and 5 bases from J, with 8 bases between. This CDR3 has 15 residues. Per germline, CDR1 ENHRY and CDR2 SYGVKD. CDR3 loop: CAISESPGDNSPLHF. The CDR3 bases are TGTGCCATCAGTGAGTCCCCAGGGGATAATTCACCCCTCCACTTT.

This clonotype was counted a few times. The V call is TRBV7-9, the J call TRBJ2-3, with D possibly TRBD1 on 5 matching bases. Germline lookup yields CDR1 SEHNR and CDR2 FQNEAQ (reference sequence). V was pared by 5 bases and J by 0 bases, with 12 bases between. The CDR3 consists of 15 residues. Written as DNA, the CDR3 is TGTGCCAGCAGCACGACAGCATTTAGCACAGATACGCAGTATTTT. Residues: CASSTTAFSTDTQYF. The entire variable domain, with the rest obtained from reference TRBV7-9 and TRBJ2-3, is as follows: DTGVSQNPRHKITKRGQNVTFRCDPISEHNRLYWYRQTLGQGPEFLTYFQNEAQLEKSRLLSDRFSAERPKGSFSTLEIQRTEQGDSAMYLCASSTTAFSTDTQYFGPGTRLTVL.

There are many counts of this clonotype. The chain employs TRBV6-1 and TRBJ2-7; the match to TRBD1 covers 7 bases. Per the germline V gene, CDR1 is MNHNS and CDR2 is SASEGT. With V trimmed by 6 bases and J by 1 base, 6 bases remained unmatched. CDR3 length: 14 amino acids. Here the CDR3 reads CASSLGTASYEQYV. DNA for the CDR3: TGTGCCAGCAGCCTCGGGACAGCATCCTACGAGCAGTACGTC.

This clonotype was recorded many times. V gene TRBV12-3 or TRBV12-4 combines with J gene TRBJ2-1, with D maybe TRBD2 (7 bases). V was cut by 0 bases and J by 9 bases, with 12 bases left in between. This CDR3 comprises 14 residues. CDR3 DNA: TGTGCCAGCAGTTTAGCGCGGGGGCCCAGTGAGCAGTTCTTC. Translating gives CASSLARGPSEQFF.

This chain links TRBV25-1 with TRBJ1-1; unclear D gene. Per the germline V gene, CDR1 is MGHDK and CDR2 is SYGVNS. Trimming stripped 0 bases from V and 0 bases from J, with 5 bases between. This CDR3 spans 14 amino acids. For the CDR3, the DNA is TGTGCCAGCAGTGAATACGGGGTGAACACTGAAGCTTTCTTT. Encoded protein: CASSEYGVNTEAFF.

V gene TRBV12-3 or TRBV12-4 combines with J gene TRBJ1-4; D remains ambiguous. Trimming removed 6 bases at V and 0 bases at J, with 2 bases between. The length of the CDR3 is 12 residues. This CDR3 is CASRATNEKLFF. For the CDR3, the DNA is TGTGCCAGCAGGGCAACTAATGAAAAACTGTTTTTT.

This clonotype was counted a few times. In DNA, the CDR3 is TGCAGCTATGGACTCGACGATGAGCAGTTCTTC. Protein: CSYGLDDEQFF. This rearrangement joins TRBV29-1 to TRBJ2-1, with D possibly being TRBD2 (5 bases). The CDR3 is made up of 11 amino acids. Looked up from germline, CDR1 is SQVTM and CDR2 is ANQGSEA. Trimming cost V 8 bases and J 8 bases, with 13 bases left between them.

This clonotype was found many times. V gene TRBV7-2 combines with J gene TRBJ1-5; 8 bases align to TRBD1. J gave up 1 base and V 5 bases, and 1 base lay outside the gene matches. Germline V gene lookup returns CDR1 SGHTA and CDR2 FQGNSA. This CDR3 comprises 14 residues. The CDR3 is CASSRQGSNQPQHF. CDR3 nucleotides: TGTGCCAGCAGCCGACAGGGGAGCAATCAGCCCCAGCATTTT.

The sample holds a few counts of this clonotype. This sequence joins TRBV29-1 and TRBJ2-1; 9 positions agree with TRBD2. Germline V CDR1 and CDR2: SQVTM, ANQGSEA. Trimming cost V 4 bases and J 9 bases; bases outside gene matches: 16. The CDR3 has 16 residues. CDR3 sequence (DNA): TGCAGCGTTGGAGGGCTACTAGCGGGCCGGGGTGGTGAGCAGTTCTTC. Protein sequence: CSVGGLLAGRGGEQFF.

V and J are TRBV6-5 and TRBJ1-2; D may be TRBD1 (5 bases). The germline V gene encodes CDR1 MNHEY and CDR2 SVGAGI. The CDR3 totals 15 residues. Trimming shortened V by 2 bases and J by 2 bases, and 12 bases separated the two germline ends. Here the CDR3 reads CASSYPRGGNYGYTF. CDR3 sequence (DNA): TGTGCCAGCAGTTACCCCCGCGGGGGGAACTATGGCTACACCTTC.

This clonotype was picked up one time. This chain connects TRBV5-6 to TRBJ2-5; D not certain. The V gene's germline CDR1 is SGHDT and CDR2 YYEEEE. The CDR3 has 13 residues. The germline V and J ends were trimmed by 4 bases and 3 bases, with 10 bases remaining between them. CDR3 amino acids: CASSLLEKETQYF. The DNA for the CDR3 is TGTGCCAGCAGCCTGCTGGAGAAAGAGACCCAGTACTTC.

Only a few counts were recorded for this clonotype. The rearrangement links TRBV6-1 to TRBJ2-1; TRBD2 matches at 10 bases. J lost 8 bases, V lost 6 bases, and 13 bases had no gene match. This CDR3 spans 16 amino acids. Germline assignment: CDR1 MNHNS and CDR2 SASEGT. CDR3 nucleotide sequence: TGTGCCAGCAGCCCCATAGCGGGAGGTCGGTTGGATGAGCAGTTCTTC. This sequence encodes CASSPIAGGRLDEQFF.

The chain recombines TRBV20-1 with TRBJ2-2; D unresolved. CDR3 length equals 15 residues. The V and J ends lost 3 bases and 0 bases respectively, with 11 bases between them. CDR1 is DFQATT, CDR2 SNEGSKA, per germline (reference sequence). This CDR3 reads CSARNPASNTGELFF. The DNA for the CDR3 is TGCAGTGCTAGGAACCCAGCTTCGAACACCGGGGAGCTGTTTTTT.

This clonotype has more than one count but fewer than ten. The chain combines TRBV6-5 with TRBJ2-7; 7 bases map to TRBD2. Germline V lookup: CDR1 MNHEY, CDR2 SVGAGI. CDR3 length: 17 residues. V was clipped by 1 base and J by 6 bases; unmatched bases: 15. The CDR3 loop is CASSYFRTSYWLCEQYF. The CDR3, as DNA: TGTGCCAGCAGTTACTTCAGGACTAGTTATTGGCTCTGCGAGCAGTACTTC.

This clonotype appeared a few times. This chain connects TRBV4-1 to TRBJ2-3, with TRBD2 matching 10 bases. The junction had 14 bases not matched to a gene; V was cut back by 6 bases and J by 5 bases. Germline V lookup: CDR1 MGHRA, CDR2 YSYEKL. The CDR3 runs to 17 residues. CDR3 DNA: TGCGCCAGCAGGGGTATTCGAGGGCTAGCGGGAGTAGATACGCAGTATTTT. It yields the protein CASRGIRGLAGVDTQYF.

There are a few counts of this clonotype. This sequence joins TRBV4-1 and TRBJ1-2; 7 bases match TRBD1. The CDR3 extends over 14 amino acids. V lost 0 bases and J lost 6; bases outside the gene matches: 4. Looked up from germline, CDR1 is MGHRA and CDR2 is YSYEKL. The CDR3 nucleotides read TGCGCCAGCAGCCAAGACGAGGACAGGAATGGCTACACCTTC. This translates into CASSQDEDRNGYTF.

CDR3 DNA sequence: TGTGCCTGGAGCAGCCACCCCCTAGCGGGGTACCTATTCGGTGCCAACGTCCTGACTTTC. As protein: CAWSSHPLAGYLFGANVLTF. The chain uses TRBV30 and TRBJ2-6, with 9 nucleotides matching TRBD2. V lost 3 bases, J lost 7 bases, and 22 bases stayed unmatched. Germline values: CDR1 GTSNPN, CDR2 SVGIG (reference sequence). This CDR3 spans 20 amino acids.

Only a few counts were recorded for this clonotype. The V gene is TRBV14, the J gene TRBJ2-5; 8 bases are shared with TRBD2. Germline V CDR1 and CDR2: SGHDN, FVKESK. The CDR3 is 17 residues long. Trimming cost V 1 base and J 1 base; bases outside gene matches: 8. The CDR3 bases are TGTGCCAGCAGCCAAGTCCTCCGGCGGGGGGTCCAAGAGACCCAGTACTTC. As protein: CASSQVLRRGVQETQYF.

The V gene is TRBV6-2 or TRBV6-3, the J gene TRBJ2-7, with a tentative D call TRBD1 (5 bases). CDR3 size: 16 residues. V was shortened by 5 bases and J by 0 bases, with 17 bases between the two germline ends. Germline CDR1 reads MNHEY; CDR2 reads SVGEGT. The CDR3 sequence: CASSLPQGRSSYEQYV. CDR3 bases: TGTGCCAGCAGTCTACCCCAGGGCCGAAGCTCCTACGAGCAGTACGTC.

This clonotype has more than one count but fewer than ten. The CDR3 region is CASSFDGLHYEQYF. The DNA of the CDR3 is TGTGCCAGCAGCTTCGACGGATTACACTACGAGCAGTACTTC. The chain combines TRBV11-2 with TRBJ2-7, with D unresolved. The length of the CDR3 is 14 residues. V lost 3 bases, J lost 3 bases, and 12 bases lay in between. In germline, CDR1 is SGHAT, CDR2 FQNNGV.

This rearrangement joins TRBV27 to TRBJ2-1; D gene uncertain. The CDR3 runs 13 residues. Germline V gene sequence: CDR1 MNHEY, CDR2 SMNVEV (reference sequence). Trimming took off 2 bases at V and 9 bases at J, with 11 bases between the two ends. The CDR3 here is CASSLRLVTEQFF. The DNA for the CDR3 is TGTGCCAGCAGTTTACGCCTGGTAACTGAGCAGTTCTTC.

The chain couples TRBV29-1 to TRBJ2-7; D ambiguous. The ends were cut back, 4 bases at V and 2 bases at J, with 9 bases in the middle. The germline gives CDR1 SQVTM, CDR2 ANQGSEA. The CDR3 covers 12 residues. The CDR3 loop reads CSVVARTYEQYF. CDR3 DNA: TGCAGCGTTGTAGCCAGAACCTACGAGCAGTACTTC.

In its sample, this clonotype was seen a few times. V and J are TRBV24-1 and TRBJ2-5; 8 bases agree with TRBD1. There are 14 residues in the CDR3. The V and J ends lost 4 bases and 6 bases, in that order; junction bases with no gene match: 6. Germline lookup yields CDR1 KGHDR and CDR2 SFDVKD. This CDR3 reads CATSERTGRQTQYF. The CDR3 nucleotides are TGTGCCACCAGTGAAAGGACAGGGAGGCAGACCCAGTACTTC.